Below, 29 T cell receptor beta chains from the same sample are listed, as sequenced in a study of cytomegalovirus exposure and HLA in healthy donors. A multiplex PCR was run with 60 Vbeta primers and 13 Jbeta primers. This table comes from immunoSEQ multiplex PCR, and its TCRdb copy is limited to in-frame clones, with some not included. This table has about 160,000 clones, roughly 87% appearing once. Material for sequencing was PBMCs. The source is a girl aged 10-17 years in good health and CMV-seropositive.

This sequence joins TRBV7-9 and TRBJ1-4; weak D call: TRBD1 (5 bases). This CDR3 contains 14 residues. Between the trimmed V and J ends, which lost 5 bases and 7 bases, there was a span of 14 bases. Germline values: CDR1 SEHNR, CDR2 FQNEAQ (reference sequence). CDR3 coding DNA: TGTGCCAGCAGCCCACTCGACAGTGCTGAAAAACTGTTTTTT. Translated: CASSPLDSAEKLFF.

This rearrangement joins TRBV5-1 to TRBJ2-7; a weak D match, TRBD2 (6 bases). Trimming cost V 3 bases and J 7 bases, with 11 bases left between them. This CDR3 spans 12 amino acids. The germline CDR1 and CDR2 sequences are SGHRS and YFSETQ. The CDR3 DNA follows: TGCGCCAGCAGCTCCAACCGGGAGGAGCAGTACTTC. Protein: CASSSNREEQYF.

This chain uses TRBV4-3 with TRBJ1-2; TRBD1 aligns across 7 bases. The V gene's germline CDR1 is LGHNA and CDR2 YSLEER. The J segment lost 8 bases and the V segment lost 3 bases, leaving 12 bases of the junction unmatched. The CDR3 totals 15 residues. The CDR3 is CASSQVESGGLGYTF. The CDR3 nucleotides are TGCGCCAGCAGCCAGGTAGAATCAGGGGGTTTAGGCTACACCTTC.

The rearrangement links TRBV7-8 to TRBJ2-1; 10 bases map to TRBD2. CDR1 and CDR2 from the germline V gene are SGHVS and FQNEAQ. The V gene end was trimmed by 1 base and the J gene end by 6 bases; junction bases not matched to a gene: 9. The CDR3 length is 17 residues. As DNA, the CDR3 is TGTGCCAGCAGCTTAGTGTTTGGAGCGGGGGGGCCCAATGAGCAGTTCTTC. Residues: CASSLVFGAGGPNEQFF.

This chain links TRBV6-5 with TRBJ1-2; TRBD1 might be the D (5 bases). This CDR3 spans 15 amino acids. The germline V and J ends were trimmed by 7 bases and 1 base, with 16 bases remaining between them. Germline CDR1 MNHEY, CDR2 SVGAGI. CDR3 residues: CASIQGPLDNYGYTF. CDR3 bases: TGTGCCAGCATTCAGGGCCCTCTAGATAACTATGGCTACACCTTC.

The chain uses TRBV7-2 and TRBJ2-5; tentatively, D is TRBD2 (6 bases). The better agreement between TRBJ2-7 and the DNA end casts doubt on the J call. This CDR3 has 15 amino acids. The V gene's germline CDR1 is SGHTA and CDR2 FQGNSA. DNA of the CDR3: TGTGCCAGCAGCCCGGTCGGGAGAACCTCCTACGAGCAGTACTTC. It encodes CASSPVGRTSYEQYF.

The rearrangement links TRBV7-3 to TRBJ1-5; D is possibly TRBD1 (6 bases). The ends were cut back, 5 bases at V and 7 bases at J, with 18 bases in the middle. CDR1 and CDR2 from the germline V gene are SGHTA and FQGTGA. The CDR3 totals 15 residues. The CDR3 nucleotides read TGTGCCAGCAGCGAGTATACAGGGTCGGCGCAGCCCCAGCATTTT. It encodes CASSEYTGSAQPQHF.

The chain is built from TRBV5-4 and TRBJ1-2; D call uncertain. The CDR3 loop spans 13 amino acids. The V gene lost 2 bases and the J gene lost 4 bases, with 9 bases spanning the gap. Germline V gene lookup returns CDR1 SGHNT and CDR2 YYREEE (reference sequence). CDR3 residues: CASSFNEAYGYTF. In DNA, the CDR3 is TGTGCCAGCAGCTTTAACGAGGCCTATGGCTACACCTTC.

This CDR3 reads CAISESEGYTF. The CDR3 DNA sequence: TGTGCCATCAGTGAGTCGGAGGGCTACACCTTC. The chain recombines TRBV10-3 with TRBJ1-2; D is uncertain. The germline V and J ends were trimmed by 0 bases and 8 bases, with 4 bases remaining between them. The CDR3 loop spans 11 amino acids. Germline loops: CDR1 ENHRY, CDR2 SYGVKD.

The CDR3 bases are TGTGCCAGCAGCGAGGGACAGCTTAGCAATCAGCCCCAGCATTTT. Its translation: CASSEGQLSNQPQHF. This chain uses TRBV11-2 with TRBJ1-5, with 7 bases fitting TRBD1. Germline-derived CDR1 and CDR2 are SGHAT and FQNNGV. V shed 5 bases and J 0 bases; nucleotides not matched to a gene: 4. The CDR3 consists of 15 residues.

The chain has TRBV6-6 and TRBJ1-4; D remains ambiguous. The CDR3 loop spans 14 amino acids. Trimming removed 8 bases at V and 2 bases at J, with 12 bases between. CDR1 is MNHNY, CDR2 SVGAGI, per germline (reference sequence). This CDR3 is CASLGLWTNEKLFF. DNA of the CDR3: TGTGCCAGCCTTGGGCTTTGGACTAATGAAAAACTGTTTTTT.

The rearrangement uses TRBV5-1 and TRBJ2-5; the D is unclear. Germline V gives CDR1 SGHRS, CDR2 YFSETQ. The CDR3 has 14 residues. Trimming took off 4 bases at V and 1 base at J, with 11 bases between the two ends. This CDR3 is CASSIRHVQETQYF. CDR3 nucleotide sequence: TGCGCCAGCAGCATCCGACATGTCCAAGAGACCCAGTACTTC.

The genes are TRBV19 and TRBJ2-2, with D perhaps matching TRBD2 (5 bases). This CDR3 region has 15 residues. Trimming removed 4 bases at V and 3 bases at J, with 12 bases between. CDR1 is LNHDA, CDR2 SQIVND, per germline (reference sequence). CDR3: CASSTQRTYTGELFF. CDR3 coding DNA: TGTGCCAGTAGTACCCAGCGGACGTACACCGGGGAGCTGTTTTTT.

V usage is TRBV19 and J usage is TRBJ1-1; D ambiguous. In germline, CDR1 is LNHDA, CDR2 SQIVND (reference sequence). The CDR3 runs to 15 residues. V was cut by 2 bases and J by 3 bases, with 13 bases left in between. This CDR3 reads CASSIFGGSHTEAFF. CDR3 in DNA: TGTGCCAGTAGTATATTTGGAGGGAGCCACACTGAAGCTTTCTTT.

The chain joins TRBV28 to TRBJ2-7; the match to TRBD1 covers 9 bases. J gave up 5 bases and V 6 bases, and 8 bases lay outside the gene matches. This CDR3 contains 14 residues. Germline lookup yields CDR1 MDHEN and CDR2 SYDVKM. As DNA, the CDR3 is TGTGCCAGCAGGAACAGGGGGCTTTTCGACGAGCAGTACTTC. Translated, it gives CASRNRGLFDEQYF.

This chain uses TRBV6-1 with TRBJ1-2; a possible D gene is TRBD1 (6 bases). Germline V gene sequence: CDR1 MNHNS, CDR2 SASEGT. V lost 2 bases, J lost 6 bases, and 10 bases lay in between. The CDR3 is 13 residues long. The CDR3 region has the DNA TGTGCCAGCAGTGAAAAGGGGGGGGATGGCTACACCTTC. This sequence encodes CASSEKGGDGYTF.

The chain is built from TRBV27 and TRBJ2-7; 12 bases line up with TRBD1. Unmatched junction bases numbered 8, after V lost 5 bases and J lost 9 bases. The CDR3 sequence is 14 residues long. Looked up from germline, CDR1 is MNHEY and CDR2 is SMNVEV (reference sequence). This chain's CDR3 is CASSIGTGGGGQYF. The CDR3 DNA reads TGTGCCAGCAGTATAGGGACAGGGGGCGGAGGGCAGTACTTC.

This chain connects TRBV6-5 to TRBJ2-7; a possible D gene is TRBD2 (5 bases). CDR3 size: 15 residues. Trimming stripped 2 bases from V and 3 bases from J, with 14 bases between. Germline CDR1 reads MNHEY; CDR2 reads SVGAGI. CDR3 DNA sequence: TGTGCCAGCAGTTACAGGGCGGGCGCCGACTACGAGCAGTACTTC. It encodes CASSYRAGADYEQYF.

The genes are TRBV28 and TRBJ1-1, with D possibly TRBD1 on 5 matching bases. Between the trimmed V and J ends, which lost 2 bases and 10 bases, there was a span of 11 bases. Per germline, CDR1 MDHEN and CDR2 SYDVKM. The CDR3 covers 12 residues. This CDR3 reads CASSLSRRGAFF. The CDR3 DNA follows: TGTGCCAGCAGTTTAAGCAGGAGGGGAGCTTTCTTT.

The CDR3 DNA reads TGTGCCAGCAGCGCTATGGGACAGGGTTCTTCCTACGAGCAGTACTTC. This codes for CASSAMGQGSSYEQYF. This chain links TRBV5-6 with TRBJ2-7, with 9 bases lining up with TRBD1. The CDR3 is 16 residues long. Germline assignment: CDR1 SGHDT and CDR2 YYEEEE. V dropped 4 bases and J dropped 1; count of bases not matched to a gene: 9.

The V call is TRBV6-5, the J call TRBJ1-2, with 9 nucleotides matching TRBD1. The germline V gene has CDR1 MNHEY and CDR2 SVGAGI. The trim removed 3 bases at V and 8 bases at J, leaving 13 bases unmatched. The CDR3 extends over 16 amino acids. CDR3 sequence (DNA): TGTGCCAGCAGTTATGAGCTGACAGGGGGAATGAAGGGCTACACCTTC. Its protein is CASSYELTGGMKGYTF.

The V call is TRBV28, the J call TRBJ2-7, with D possibly matching TRBD1 (6 bases). V was cut by 3 bases and J by 1 base, with 13 bases left in between. There are 15 residues in the CDR3. Germline V CDR1 and CDR2: MDHEN, SYDVKM. CDR3 sequence: CASSFAPGESYEQYF. As DNA, the CDR3 is TGTGCCAGCAGTTTTGCGCCAGGGGAGTCCTACGAGCAGTACTTC.

The chain is built from TRBV5-6 and TRBJ2-1; 8 nucleotides agree with TRBD2. J gave up 8 bases and V 0 bases, and 7 bases lay outside the gene matches. Germline values: CDR1 SGHDT, CDR2 YYEEEE. The CDR3 length is 15 residues. CDR3 protein: CASSLAGTSRDEQFF. The CDR3 DNA reads as TGTGCCAGCAGCTTGGCGGGGACTAGTAGGGATGAGCAGTTCTTC.

This clone was observed a handful of times. The V gene is TRBV7-2, the J gene TRBJ1-5; D gene uncertain. Per the germline V gene, CDR1 is SGHTA and CDR2 is FQGNSA. V was cut by 6 bases and J by 4 bases, with 22 bases left in between. The CDR3 has 17 residues. CDR3 coding DNA: TGTGCCAGCAGACTTCTAAAACCGAATCCGGGGAATCAGCCCCAGCATTTT. It encodes CASRLLKPNPGNQPQHF.

The J gene is TRBJ2-2, the V gene TRBV7-6; D gene uncertain. This CDR3 has 16 residues. The ends were cut back, 1 base at V and 3 bases at J, with 12 bases in the middle. Per the germline V gene, CDR1 is SGHVS and CDR2 is FNYEAQ. This chain's CDR3 is CASSLVPVPDTGELFF. In DNA form, the CDR3 reads TGTGCCAGCAGCTTAGTCCCAGTGCCAGACACCGGGGAGCTGTTTTTT.

The chain links TRBV9 to TRBJ2-7; 7 nucleotides align to TRBD1. The length of the CDR3 is 15 residues. J gave up 0 bases and V 0 bases, and 3 bases lay outside the gene matches. Looked up from germline, CDR1 is SGDLS and CDR2 is YYNGEE. The CDR3 sequence: CASSVEQGSSYEQYF. CDR3 nucleotide sequence: TGTGCCAGCAGCGTAGAACAGGGGAGCTCCTACGAGCAGTACTTC.

CDR3 bases: TGTGCCAGCAGCCCGGACCTCGGGGGTCCTGAAGCTTTCTTT. Its translation: CASSPDLGGPEAFF. The chain is built from TRBV5-4 and TRBJ1-1, with a possible D match to TRBD1 (5 bases). V was shortened by 4 bases and J by 6 bases, with 16 bases between the two germline ends. Germline CDR1 SGHNT, CDR2 YYREEE (reference sequence). The CDR3 has 14 amino acids.

This chain joins TRBV5-4 and TRBJ1-2, with TRBD1 identical over 10 bases. CDR1 and CDR2 from the germline V gene are SGHNT and YYREEE (reference sequence). J gave up 5 bases and V 3 bases, and 4 bases lay outside the gene matches. The CDR3 is 14 amino acids. CDR3 sequence (DNA): TGTGCCAGCAGCTCCGACAGGGGGCTTTATGGCTACACCTTC. Protein: CASSSDRGLYGYTF.

The J gene is TRBJ2-1, the V gene TRBV4-1; maybe TRBD2 (6 bases). With 4 bases removed from V and 4 bases from J, the gap between germline ends came to 14 bases. Germline assignment: CDR1 MGHRA and CDR2 YSYEKL. This CDR3 contains 15 residues. CDR3 protein: CASSRSRDSYNEQFF. Written as DNA, the CDR3 is TGCGCCAGCAGCCGCAGCCGGGACTCTTACAATGAGCAGTTCTTC.